One sample yielded the 28 T cell receptor beta chains listed below, sequenced in a study of T cell changes during pregnancy in multiple sclerosis. Profiling relied on immunoSEQ multiplex PCR, and the TCRdb table lists in-frame clones only, not all of them. The data contain 70,000 to 75,000 clones, 92% of them seen just once; the ten biggest clones take up over 2%. The sample was peripheral blood, taken before pregnancy. These receptors were taken from a female donor with multiple sclerosis, enrolled in a pregnancy study.

This clone appeared once. V is TRBV28 and J is TRBJ1-2; possible D gene TRBD1, 5 bases. The CDR3 has 17 amino acids. Per the germline V gene, CDR1 is MDHEN and CDR2 is SYDVKM. Between the trimmed V and J ends, which lost 5 bases and 5 bases, there was a span of 24 bases. The CDR3, as DNA: TGTGCCAGCAGTACTTTCGAATCCGTGGGGGACTATTATGGCTACACCTTC. Protein sequence: CASSTFESVGDYYGYTF.

The chain carries TRBV7-2 and TRBJ1-2; TRBD1 might be the D (5 bases). The CDR3 consists of 13 residues. Trimming stripped 3 bases from V and 4 bases from J, with 9 bases between. Germline values: CDR1 SGHTA, CDR2 FQGNSA. Here the CDR3 reads CASSFTGSYGYTF. The CDR3 DNA reads as TGTGCCAGCAGCTTCACAGGTTCCTATGGCTACACCTTC.

The chain carries TRBV27 and TRBJ1-2; 7 bases are a match to TRBD1. Germline CDR1 is MNHEY and CDR2 is SMNVEV (reference sequence). This CDR3 is 15 amino acids long. V trimming: 0 bases; J trimming: 8 bases; junction bases outside the gene matches: 9. The CDR3 loop is CASSLSDRETWGYTF. The CDR3 DNA reads TGTGCCAGCAGTTTATCAGACAGGGAAACATGGGGCTACACCTTC.

V and J are TRBV4-3 and TRBJ1-1; D remains ambiguous. CDR3 length: 13 residues. Germline V gene lookup returns CDR1 LGHNA and CDR2 YSLEER. The V end lost 2 bases, the J end lost 3 bases, and 7 bases lay between the germline ends. The CDR3 bases are TGCGCCAGCAGCCAACACCGGGACACTGAAGCTTTCTTT. Its translation is CASSQHRDTEAFF.

The V and J genes are TRBV19 and TRBJ1-2, with unresolved D. Trimming pared 7 bases from V and 4 bases from J, leaving 7 bases between. CDR1 LNHDA and CDR2 SQIVND come from the germline V gene (reference sequence). The CDR3 length is 11 residues. The CDR3 loop reads CASTEGYGYTF. CDR3 bases: TGTGCCAGTACCGAGGGCTATGGCTACACCTTC.

The genes are TRBV6-5 and TRBJ1-2; D remains unclear. The germline V gene encodes CDR1 MNHEY and CDR2 SVGAGI. The CDR3 totals 13 residues. V was shortened by 6 bases and J by 5 bases, with 13 bases between the two germline ends. The CDR3 bases are TGTGCCAGCAGAACAATAGCGGAGTATGGCTACACCTTC. This translates into CASRTIAEYGYTF.

This clone was seen only once. This chain connects TRBV19 to TRBJ2-5; TRBD2 might be the D (5 bases). This CDR3 region has 15 residues. V lost 7 bases and J lost 1, with 16 bases in between. Germline CDR1 is LNHDA and CDR2 is SQIVND (reference sequence). CDR3 nucleotide sequence: TGTGCCAGTACCCTCGGTCGAGGGCCCCAAGAGACCCAGTACTTC. Protein: CASTLGRGPQETQYF.

The rearrangement joins TRBV10-3 to TRBJ2-1; 8 bases line up with TRBD1. Per the germline V gene, CDR1 is ENHRY and CDR2 is SYGVKD. The CDR3 covers 16 residues. Trimming cost V 4 bases and J 2 bases; bases outside gene matches: 7. The CDR3 region is CAISGRDRRTYNEQFF. The CDR3 DNA reads as TGTGCCATCAGTGGCCGGGACAGGAGAACCTACAATGAGCAGTTCTTC.

This clone appeared once. The chain links TRBV19 to TRBJ1-2; D might be TRBD1 (6 bases). Trimming pared 3 bases from V and 8 bases from J, leaving 22 bases between. Germline V gene lookup returns CDR1 LNHDA and CDR2 SQIVND (reference sequence). The CDR3 is made up of 16 amino acids. The CDR3 loop is CASSMVWGTPADGYTF. The CDR3 DNA is TGTGCCAGTAGTATGGTTTGGGGGACACCTGCGGACGGCTACACCTTC.

The genes are TRBV2 and TRBJ2-1, with 7 bases lining up with TRBD2. This CDR3 spans 16 amino acids. Germline assignment: CDR1 SNHLY and CDR2 FYNNEI. Trimming at V came to 3 bases and at J to 10 bases, leaving 15 bases not matched to a gene. CDR3 nucleotide sequence: TGTGCCAGCAGTGACCCGGGCGGGAGAGCCCGGGAGGAGCAGTTCTTC. Protein product: CASSDPGGRAREEQFF.

The V call is TRBV7-8, the J call TRBJ1-3; 9 bases align to TRBD1. Unmatched junction bases numbered 8, after V lost 5 bases and J lost 0 bases. This CDR3 region has 17 residues. The germline CDR1 and CDR2 sequences are SGHVS and FQNEAQ. The CDR3: CASSRGQGLNSGNTIYF. The CDR3 DNA follows: TGTGCCAGCAGCCGAGGACAGGGGTTAAACTCTGGAAACACCATATATTTT.

V and J are TRBV19 and TRBJ2-7; possibly TRBD2 for D (5 bases). Germline V lookup: CDR1 LNHDA, CDR2 SQIVND (reference sequence). The V end was cut by 3 bases, the J end by 0 bases, with 12 bases between. The CDR3 totals 15 residues. CDR3 amino acids: CASSMRGRSSYEQYF. Here the CDR3 DNA reads TGTGCCAGTAGTATGAGAGGGCGGAGCTCCTACGAGCAGTACTTC. Full variable domain (missing parts from reference TRBV19 and TRBJ2-7): DGGITQSPKYLFRKEGQNVTLSCEQNLNHDAMYWYRQDPGQGLRLIYYSQIVNDFQKGDIAEGYSVSREKKESFPLTVTSAQKNPTAFYLCASSMRGRSSYEQYFGPGTRLTVT.

The V call is TRBV4-1, the J call TRBJ2-3; D gene unclear. Germline CDR1 is MGHRA and CDR2 is YSYEKL. The CDR3 is 16 residues long. Trimming removed 0 bases from V and 2 bases from J, with 12 bases in between. The CDR3 here is CASSQDSTFNTDTQYF. In nucleotides, the CDR3 is TGCGCCAGCAGCCAAGATAGCACTTTTAACACAGATACGCAGTATTTT.

The chain carries TRBV7-9 and TRBJ2-2, with D possibly matching TRBD1 (6 bases). Germline V CDR1 and CDR2: SEHNR, FQNEAQ (reference sequence). Trimming removed 4 bases from V and 3 bases from J, with 9 bases in between. This CDR3 contains 14 residues. CDR3 amino acids: CASSWTVYTGELFF. Written as DNA, the CDR3 is TGTGCCAGCAGCTGGACAGTATACACCGGGGAGCTGTTTTTT.

This clone was seen a single time. This chain connects TRBV27 to TRBJ2-7, with TRBD1 identical over 7 bases. This CDR3 has 13 residues. CDR1 and CDR2 from the germline V gene are MNHEY and SMNVEV (reference sequence). Unmatched junction bases numbered 6, after V lost 6 bases and J lost 4 bases. CDR3 sequence reads: CASRPTGRYEQYF. CDR3 bases: TGTGCCAGCAGACCGACAGGGCGGTACGAGCAGTACTTC.

The J gene is TRBJ2-2, the V gene TRBV29-1; 8 positions match TRBD2. The CDR3 is made up of 13 amino acids. J gave up 6 bases and V 7 bases, and 7 bases lay outside the gene matches. Germline-derived CDR1 and CDR2 are SQVTM and ANQGSEA. CDR3: CSAGGGRAGELFF. The DNA of the CDR3 is TGCAGCGCCGGGGGGGGGCGAGCCGGGGAGCTGTTTTTT.

The chain combines TRBV2 with TRBJ2-5; D may be TRBD2 (5 bases). With 6 bases removed from V and 2 bases from J, the gap between germline ends came to 16 bases. The germline CDR1 and CDR2 sequences are SNHLY and FYNNEI. CDR3 length: 15 residues. CDR3 region: CASSSESSGQETQYF. In DNA, the CDR3 is TGTGCCAGCAGCTCTGAAAGCTCGGGGCAAGAGACCCAGTACTTC.

The chain couples TRBV5-4 to TRBJ1-2; D perhaps matches TRBD1 (5 bases). With 3 bases removed from V and 3 bases from J, the gap between germline ends came to 9 bases. Germline values: CDR1 SGHNT, CDR2 YYREEE (reference sequence). The CDR3 extends over 13 amino acids. CDR3 nucleotides: TGTGCCAGCAGCTCCAAGGGGCACTATGGCTACACCTTC. Translated: CASSSKGHYGYTF.

This rearrangement joins TRBV5-1 to TRBJ2-1; possible D gene TRBD1, 5 bases. Trimming stripped 0 bases from V and 0 bases from J, with 13 bases between. The CDR3 runs to 17 residues. Germline loops: CDR1 SGHRS, CDR2 YFSETQ. Here the CDR3 DNA reads TGCGCCAGCAGCTTGGCCAACAGGAAAAACTCCTACAATGAGCAGTTCTTC. Translated: CASSLANRKNSYNEQFF.

The chain links TRBV18 to TRBJ2-7; 7 bases are shared with TRBD2. Germline assignment: CDR1 KGHSH and CDR2 LQKENI. The CDR3 sequence is 13 residues long. V was pared by 3 bases and J by 2 bases, with 1 base of the junction left unmatched. CDR3 amino acids: CASSPGLAYEQYF. CDR3 nucleotides: TGTGCCAGCTCACCTGGACTAGCCTACGAGCAGTACTTC.

V and J are TRBV7-6 and TRBJ2-1, with 13 nucleotides matching TRBD2. Germline loops: CDR1 SGHVS, CDR2 FNYEAQ. With V trimmed by 4 bases and J by 8 bases, 8 bases remained unmatched. The CDR3 extends over 16 amino acids. The CDR3, as DNA: TGTGCCAGCAGCTCGGGACTAGCGGGAACCAAAGATGAGCAGTTCTTC. It yields the protein CASSSGLAGTKDEQFF.

The chain employs TRBV19 and TRBJ2-3; TRBD2 matches at 9 bases. The germline CDR1 and CDR2 sequences are LNHDA and SQIVND (reference sequence). V was pared by 5 bases and J by 3 bases, with 3 bases of the junction left unmatched. The CDR3 is made up of 14 amino acids. The CDR3 loop reads CASSLLAGTDTQYF. The CDR3 nucleotides read TGTGCCAGTAGTCTGCTAGCGGGAACAGATACGCAGTATTTT. Full variable domain (remainder filled in from reference TRBV19 and TRBJ2-3): DGGITQSPKYLFRKEGQNVTLSCEQNLNHDAMYWYRQDPGQGLRLIYYSQIVNDFQKGDIAEGYSVSREKKESFPLTVTSAQKNPTAFYLCASSLLAGTDTQYFGPGTRLTVL.

This chain joins TRBV6-5 and TRBJ1-5; tentative D call: TRBD1 (5 bases). CDR3 length equals 12 residues. Trimming took 2 bases from V and 9 from J, leaving 8 bases between them. Germline V gene sequence: CDR1 MNHEY, CDR2 SVGAGI. The CDR3 DNA reads TGTGCCAGCAGTTACCCAAGGGGGCCCCAGCATTTT. Amino acids: CASSYPRGPQHF.

V gene TRBV18 combines with J gene TRBJ1-1; TRBD1 is a possible D gene (6 bases). Germline CDR1 KGHSH, CDR2 LQKENI. Trimming shortened V by 3 bases and J by 0 bases, and 14 bases separated the two germline ends. CDR3 size: 16 residues. The CDR3 coding sequence is TGTGCCAGCTCACCCTCAGGACAGACCATGAACACTGAAGCTTTCTTT. Protein sequence: CASSPSGQTMNTEAFF. The full variable domain, in which reference TRBV18 and TRBJ1-1 provide the parts outside the CDR3, is NAGVMQNPRHLVRRRGQEARLRCSPMKGHSHVYWYRQLPEEGLKFMVYLQKENIIDESGMPKERFSAEFPKEGPSILRIQQVVRGDSAAYFCASSPSGQTMNTEAFFGQGTRLTVV.

The V call is TRBV15, the J call TRBJ1-1, with TRBD1 matching 8 bases. The CDR3 consists of 15 residues. The trim removed 5 bases at V and 4 bases at J, leaving 9 bases unmatched. CDR1 and CDR2 from the germline V gene are LNHNV and YYDKDF (reference sequence). This CDR3 reads CATSGGTGGLTEAFF. The CDR3 region has the DNA TGTGCCACCAGCGGCGGAACAGGGGGTCTCACTGAAGCTTTCTTT.

The chain uses TRBV7-3 and TRBJ2-1, with D tentatively TRBD1 (5 bases). CDR1 and CDR2 (germline): SGHTA, FQGTGA. The CDR3 is 15 amino acids. V gave up 5 bases and J gave up 1 base, with 12 bases separating them. The CDR3 region has the DNA TGTGCCAGCAGCGCCTCCAGGGTATCCTACAATGAGCAGTTCTTC. This codes for CASSASRVSYNEQFF.

The chain carries TRBV4-1 and TRBJ1-1; D remains unclear. Trimming left V 0 bases short and J 4 bases short, with 15 bases between. CDR1 and CDR2 from the germline V gene are MGHRA and YSYEKL. The CDR3 has 16 amino acids. CDR3 loop: CASSQELTMYSTEAFF. The CDR3 DNA is TGCGCCAGCAGCCAAGAATTGACAATGTATAGCACTGAAGCTTTCTTT.

This sequence joins TRBV28 and TRBJ2-2; possible D gene TRBD2, 6 bases. Germline V gives CDR1 MDHEN, CDR2 SYDVKM. The CDR3 runs to 17 residues. Deletions cut 7 bases from V and 2 bases from J, with 20 bases between. CDR3 loop: CASNNPRGGINTGELFF. CDR3 bases: TGTGCCAGCAACAACCCGCGGGGCGGAATTAACACCGGGGAGCTGTTTTTT.